These T cell receptor beta chains were read from a single sample in a study of cytomegalovirus exposure and HLA in healthy donors. Data came from immunoSEQ multiplex PCR; TCRdb stores just in-frame clones and leaves some out. Seen here are roughly 170,000 clones, roughly 80% observed once, and the top ten hold 0.65%. Sequences were obtained from PBMCs. The receptors come from a boy aged 10-17 years in good health and CMV-seronegative. The CDR3 runs from the conserved cysteine through the conserved F or W. The D gene is left open where the match is weak. Clone size, where shown, is once, few, many, or a class for clones that have expanded.

J	size	D	V	DNA	CDR3
TRBJ1-2	-	-	TRBV4-2	TGTGCCAGCAGCCTCCTCACGGGCAGGGGTGACTATGGCTACACCTTC	CASSLLTGRGDYGYTF
TRBJ1-1	few	TRBD1	TRBV7-8	TGTGCCAGCAGCCCCTCACAGGGGACTGAAGCTTTCTTT	CASSPSQGTEAFF
TRBJ2-7	-	TRBD1	TRBV4-1	TGCGCCAGCAGCCAAGAACCTACGCAGGAGGGGGGACAGGGTCTGTACGAGCAGTACTTC	CASSQEPTQEGGQGLYEQYF
TRBJ1-2	-	-	TRBV6-1	TGTGCCAGCAGTGAACCCGGGGCTAACTATGGCTACACCTTC	CASSEPGANYGYTF
TRBJ1-2	-	-	TRBV19	TGTGCCAGTAGTCAGGATACGGATAACTATGGCTACACCTTC	CASSQDTDNYGYTF
TRBJ1-2	-	TRBD1	TRBV5-1	TGCGCCAGCAGCTTGGAGGGGGCAGACTCTAACTATGGCTACACCTTC	CASSLEGADSNYGYTF
TRBJ2-5	-	-	TRBV15	TGTGCCACCTCCCCAGCGGAATTTTCAGAGACCCAGTACTTC	CATSPAEFSETQYF
TRBJ1-2	once	-	TRBV28	TGTGCCAGCAGCGGGGACAACGGCTACACCTTC	CASSGDNGYTF
TRBJ1-2	-	-	TRBV7-2	TGTGCCAGCAGCTTAGAGATCGCGGGCGGATCGATATCCTATGGCTACACCTTC	CASSLEIAGGSISYGYTF
TRBJ1-5	-	-	TRBV5-5	TGTGCCAGCAGCCGCGGGACCGGCCTTTCTCAGCCCCAGCATTTT	CASSRGTGLSQPQHF
TRBJ1-1	-	-	TRBV12-5	TGCGCTAGCGGTTTGCGGGATTCTGAAGCTTTCTTT	CASGLRDSEAFF
TRBJ1-3	-	-	TRBV4-1	TGCGCCAGCAGTATCCCCGGTCGGTCGACTGAAGGAAACACCATATATTTT	CASSIPGRSTEGNTIYF
TRBJ2-7	few	-	TRBV11-3	TGTGCCAGCAGCTTAGACCCTCGGTACGAGCAGTACTTC	CASSLDPRYEQYF
TRBJ1-2	-	-	TRBV27	TGTGCCAGCAGTTTATTGTCGGGGGGTGGCTACACCTTC	CASSLLSGGGYTF
TRBJ2-3	-	TRBD1	TRBV6-5	TGTGCCTGTGGGGACAGGAGGCTGCGGGATACGCAGTATTTT	CACGDRRLRDTQYF
TRBJ1-1	-	-	TRBV6-1	TGTGCCAGCAGTTTTACAGGGTTGGGTACTGAAGCTTTCTTT	CASSFTGLGTEAFF
TRBJ2-3	-	-	TRBV7-2	TGTGCCAGCAGCGTTAAGTCCGGGGGGCTATACACAGATACGCAGTATTTT	CASSVKSGGLYTDTQYF
TRBJ1-1	few	TRBD1	TRBV6-6	TGTGCCAGCAGTTCGGACAGGTTCGCTGAAGCTTTCTTT	CASSSDRFAEAFF
TRBJ2-3	-	-	TRBV2	TGTGCCAGCAGTGAAGGGGCAAACAGGGTCACAGATACGCAGTATTTT	CASSEGANRVTDTQYF
TRBJ2-3	-	TRBD2	TRBV5-4	TGTGCCAGCAGCTTGCGGGGGGGCCGGACAGATACGCAGTATTTT	CASSLRGGRTDTQYF
TRBJ2-3	-	TRBD2	TRBV7-2	TGTGCCAGCAGCTTAGCACCAGCGGGAGGAGAGGATACGCAGTATTTT	CASSLAPAGGEDTQYF
TRBJ1-2	-	-	TRBV18	TGTGCCAGCTCACCGGCGGGGCGGGCAGGCTATGGCTACACCTTC	CASSPAGRAGYGYTF
TRBJ2-3	-	-	TRBV15	TGTGCCACCAGCGGTCCGGGACACACAGATACGCAGTATTTT	CATSGPGHTDTQYF
TRBJ2-3	-	TRBD2	TRBV7-9	TGTGCCAGCAGCCTGGGACTAGCGGGGGGTCACACAGATACGCAGTATTTT	CASSLGLAGGHTDTQYF
TRBJ2-1	-	TRBD2	TRBV19	TGTGCCAGTAGTATGGGGCTAGCGGGGGGGTTGGAGTACAATGAGCAGTTCTTC	CASSMGLAGGLEYNEQFF
TRBJ1-4	-	TRBD1	TRBV4-3	TGCGCCAGCAGCCGGGACAGTACAACTAATGAAAAACTGTTTTTT	CASSRDSTTNEKLFF
TRBJ2-1	-	TRBD2	TRBV7-2	TGTGCCAGCAGCTTGGGACTAGCGAGCCACAATGAGCAGTTCTTC	CASSLGLASHNEQFF
TRBJ1-1	few	-	TRBV6-6	TGTGCCAGCAGCCCTCAGGGGTACGGTAGGAAAGCTTTCTTT	CASSPQGYGRKAFF
TRBJ1-3	few	-	TRBV5-5	TGTGCCAGCAGCTTGGCACACGACTCTGGAAACACCATATATTTT	CASSLAHDSGNTIYF
TRBJ1-1	few	TRBD1	TRBV6-5	TGTGCCAGCAGTTACCGGGGGACAGGGGAGGCGACTTTCTTT	CASSYRGTGEATFF
TRBJ2-7	once	-	TRBV6-5	TGTGCCAGCATGGGAAAGGGGGATACCTACGAGCAGTACTTC	CASMGKGDTYEQYF
TRBJ1-2	-	-	TRBV11-2	TGTGCCAGCAGCTTACAGCCGGAGAGGTACTATGGCTACACCTTC	CASSLQPERYYGYTF
TRBJ2-7	-	-	TRBV11-3	TGTGCCAGCAGCTTAGTTCCAGGGAGGAGATCCTACGAGCAGTACTTC	CASSLVPGRRSYEQYF
TRBJ1-1	-	TRBD1	TRBV7-9	TGTGCCAGCAGCTCGGACAGGACGAACACTGAAGCTTTCTTT	CASSSDRTNTEAFF
TRBJ2-7	-	-	TRBV9	TGTGCCAGCGGTCAAAAGCGGGCGAACTACGAGCAGTACTTC	CASGQKRANYEQYF
TRBJ2-5	-	-	TRBV19	TGTGCCAGTAGTATCAACACCCAAGAGACCCAGTACTTC	CASSINTQETQYF
TRBJ1-5	-	-	TRBV27	TGTGCCAGCAGTCGGGGGGCCCTCAGTCAGCCCCAGCATTTT	CASSRGALSQPQHF
TRBJ1-4	-	-	TRBV4-1	TGCGCCAGCAGCCAAGGTACAGTATTGGCTGAAAAACTGTTTTTT	CASSQGTVLAEKLFF
TRBJ2-7	-	-	TRBV7-2	TGTGCCAGCAGCTTACGTAGAGCCACCTACGAGCAGTACTTC	CASSLRRATYEQYF
TRBJ2-5	-	TRBD2	TRBV30	TGTGCCTGGAGTGTCGGGGGGGCCTGGGAGACCCAGTACTTC	CAWSVGGAWETQYF
TRBJ1-2	-	TRBD1	TRBV27	TGTGCCAGCGGACAGGGGGGAAGGTATGGCTACACCTTC	CASGQGGRYGYTF
TRBJ2-7	once	-	TRBV9	TGTGCCAGCAGCGCCAGCTACGGGGCCTACGAGCAGTACTTC	CASSASYGAYEQYF
TRBJ2-3	-	-	TRBV4-2	TGTGCCAGCAGCCAAGTCTTCGCGTATACAGATACGCAGTATTTT	CASSQVFAYTDTQYF
TRBJ2-6	-	-	TRBV5-1	TGCGCCAGCAGCTTGGAAATAGGGACAGGGGCCAACGTCCTGACTTTC	CASSLEIGTGANVLTF
TRBJ1-2	-	-	TRBV5-5	TGTGCCAGCAGCCTAGGACAAGACTATGGCTACACCTTC	CASSLGQDYGYTF
TRBJ1-6	few	TRBD1	TRBV27	TGTGCCAGCAGTTTAGGGGGACCGACAGGGGCGGGGAATTCACCCCTCCACTTT	CASSLGGPTGAGNSPLHF
TRBJ2-1	-	-	TRBV29-1	TGCAGCGTCTACTTAGCCTTAAATGGTGAGCAGTTCTTC	CSVYLALNGEQFF
TRBJ1-1	-	-	TRBV27	TGTGCCAGCAGAAAGTGGGGCGTACGTTTGAACACTGAAGCTTTCTTT	CASRKWGVRLNTEAFF
TRBJ2-1	few	-	TRBV7-8	TGTGCCAGCAGCTTAGCGGGAGAACCTACGGATGAGCAGTTCTTC	CASSLAGEPTDEQFF
TRBJ2-1	-	TRBD1	TRBV28	TGTGCCAGCAGTTTGGGACAGGGATCCTACAATGAGCAGTTCTTC	CASSLGQGSYNEQFF
TRBJ1-3	-	-	TRBV18	TGTGCCAGCTCACCACAGGCGCAGGGCTCTGGAAACACCATATATTTT	CASSPQAQGSGNTIYF
TRBJ2-1	-	TRBD2	TRBV5-1	TGCGCCAGTCACAGCAGTCTTAGCGGGAACAATGAGCAGTTCTTC	CASHSSLSGNNEQFF
TRBJ1-1	once	TRBD1	TRBV6-1	TGTGCCACCTTCCCGGACAGGGGGCGAATGGCTTTCTTT	CATFPDRGRMAFF
TRBJ2-2	-	TRBD1	TRBV9	TGTGCCAGCAGCGCGACAGGGTTGGCCGGGGAGCTGTTTTTT	CASSATGLAGELFF
TRBJ2-5	-	TRBD2	TRBV19	TGTGCCAGTAGCCCAACTAGCGGGGTATTCGAAGAGACCCAGTACTTC	CASSPTSGVFEETQYF
TRBJ2-5	-	-	TRBV15	TGTGCCACCAGCATAAAAGAGACCCAGTACTTC	CATSIKETQYF
TRBJ1-1	-	TRBD1	TRBV7-9	TGTGCCAGCAACCGTCCAGGACAGGGCCCTGAAGCTTTCTTT	CASNRPGQGPEAFF
TRBJ2-1	-	TRBD2	TRBV19	TGTGCCAGTGGCTCTAGCGGGGCCTACAATGAGCAGTTCTTC	CASGSSGAYNEQFF
TRBJ2-2	-	TRBD2	TRBV10-3	TGTGCCATCAGGGTCCCCGCCAGTACTAGCGGGGATACCGGGGAGCTGTTTTTT	CAIRVPASTSGDTGELFF
TRBJ2-7	-	TRBD2	TRBV14	TGTGCCAGCAGCCACCTAAATCTAGCGGGAGGAGGGTACGAGCAGTACTTC	CASSHLNLAGGGYEQYF